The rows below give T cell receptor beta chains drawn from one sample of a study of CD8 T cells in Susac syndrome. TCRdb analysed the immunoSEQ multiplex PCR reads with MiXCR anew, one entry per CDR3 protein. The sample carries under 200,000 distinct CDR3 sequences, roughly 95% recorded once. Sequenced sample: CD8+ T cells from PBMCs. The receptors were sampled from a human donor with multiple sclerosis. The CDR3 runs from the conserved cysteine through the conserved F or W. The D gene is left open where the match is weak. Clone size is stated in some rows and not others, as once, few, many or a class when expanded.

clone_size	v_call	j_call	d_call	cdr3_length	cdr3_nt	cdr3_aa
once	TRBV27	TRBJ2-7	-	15	TGTGCCAGCAGGAGTACTCAGGGGATGGTCTACGAGCAGTACTTC	CASRSTQGMVYEQYF
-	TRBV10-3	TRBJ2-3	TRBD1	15	TGTGCCATCAGGTCTGGACAGGGGGACGCAGATACGCAGTATTTT	CAIRSGQGDADTQYF
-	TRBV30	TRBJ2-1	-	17	TGTGCCTGGAGTGGTATAACAAACTCGGGGTCCTACAATGAGCAGTTCTTC	CAWSGITNSGSYNEQFF
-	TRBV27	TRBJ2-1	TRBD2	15	TGTGCCAGCAGTTGGGGACTAGCGGGTCGGCGGGAGCAGTTCTTC	CASSWGLAGRREQFF
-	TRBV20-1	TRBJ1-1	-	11	TGCAGTGCCCCGAGGGCGGCTGAAGCTTTCTTT	CSAPRAAEAFF
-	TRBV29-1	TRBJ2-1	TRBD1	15	TGCAGCGTAGAGGGGTCGGACAGGGGCGGGAATGAGCAGTTCTTC	CSVEGSDRGGNEQFF
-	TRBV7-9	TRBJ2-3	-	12	TGTGCCGGGCGTGGGGCCACAGATACGCAGTATTTT	CAGRGATDTQYF
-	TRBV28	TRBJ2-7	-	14	TGTGCCAGCAGTTCCGACCCTAATGTAGAAGAGCAGTACTTC	CASSSDPNVEEQYF
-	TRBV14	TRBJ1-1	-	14	TGTGCCAGCAGCCAAGGGTACAGGGCCGGTGAAGCTTTCTTT	CASSQGYRAGEAFF
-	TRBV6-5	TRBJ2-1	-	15	TGTGCCAGCAGTTACTCTTGGGACACCTACAATGAGCAGTTCTTC	CASSYSWDTYNEQFF
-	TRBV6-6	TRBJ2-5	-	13	TGTGCCAGCGGGAGGGGGCCCCAAGAGACCCAGTACTTC	CASGRGPQETQYF
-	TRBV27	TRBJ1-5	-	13	TGTGCCAGCAGTTTATCAACTCTCCAGCCCCAGCATTTT	CASSLSTLQPQHF
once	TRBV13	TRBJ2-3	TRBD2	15	TGTGCCAGCAGCGCCAGCGGGGGAGCCACAGATACGCAGTATTTT	CASSASGGATDTQYF
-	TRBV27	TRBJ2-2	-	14	TGTGCCAGCAGTCCCAGGGCGAGGACCGGGGAGCTGTTTTTT	CASSPRARTGELFF
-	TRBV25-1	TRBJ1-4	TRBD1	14	TGTGCCAGCACCAACAGGGGTGGGGGTGAAAAACTGTTTTTT	CASTNRGGGEKLFF
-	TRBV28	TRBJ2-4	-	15	TGTGCCAGCAGTCCCGGGACGGTGGAAATAAACATTCAGTACTTC	CASSPGTVEINIQYF
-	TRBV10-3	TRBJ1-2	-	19	TGTGCCATCAATAAGGTCCGGCTTACGACAGGAAGTGTCCGCTATGGCTACACCTTC	CAINKVRLTTGSVRYGYTF
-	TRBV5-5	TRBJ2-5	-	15	TGTGCCAGCAGCTGGGAACCGGGCCGCAAAAAGACCCAGTACTTC	CASSWEPGRKKTQYF
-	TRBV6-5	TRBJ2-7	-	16	TGTGCCAGCAGTTACGTGGCGTCGGGACAAGCTTACGAGCAGTACTTC	CASSYVASGQAYEQYF
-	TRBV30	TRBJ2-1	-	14	TGTGCCTGGAGGGCGCTGGGGTTTGACAATGAGCAGTTCTTC	CAWRALGFDNEQFF
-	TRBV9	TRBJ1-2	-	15	TGTGCCAGCAGCGTAGGAGGGGGGGCTAACTATGGCTACACCTTC	CASSVGGGANYGYTF
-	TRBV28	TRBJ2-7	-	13	TGTGCCAGCAGGGCGGGAAGCTCCTACGAGCAGTACTTC	CASRAGSSYEQYF
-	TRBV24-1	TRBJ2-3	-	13	TGTGCCACCAGTGATTCCTACAGAGATACGCAGTATTTT	CATSDSYRDTQYF
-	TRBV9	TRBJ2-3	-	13	TGTGCCAGCAGCGCAGGGAACACAGATACGCAGTATTTT	CASSAGNTDTQYF
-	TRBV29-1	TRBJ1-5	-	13	TGCAGCGTGAGTACGGGTTTAGGGCAGCCCCAGCATTTT	CSVSTGLGQPQHF
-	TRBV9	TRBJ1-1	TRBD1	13	TGTGCCAGCAGCGCCCCAAGGACAGGTGAAGCTTTCTTT	CASSAPRTGEAFF
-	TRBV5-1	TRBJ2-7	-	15	TGCGCCAGCAGCGTCGACAGGCTTCTCTCCTACGAGCAGTACTTC	CASSVDRLLSYEQYF
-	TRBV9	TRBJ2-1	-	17	TGTGCCAGCAGCGTAGAACAGGGAGGGACCCTCTACAATGAGCAGTTCTTC	CASSVEQGGTLYNEQFF
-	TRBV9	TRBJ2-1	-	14	TGTGCCAGCAGCGTAGAAAGCTCCTACAATGAGCAGTTCTTC	CASSVESSYNEQFF
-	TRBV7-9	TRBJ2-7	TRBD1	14	TGTGCCAGCAGCACCGGGACAGGGTTCTACGAGCAGTACTTC	CASSTGTGFYEQYF
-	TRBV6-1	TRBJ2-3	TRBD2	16	TGTGCCAGCAGTAAAAAGGGTGGCGGGAGGGCAGATACGCAGTATTTT	CASSKKGGGRADTQYF
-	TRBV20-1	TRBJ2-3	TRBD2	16	TGCAGTGCTTGGAACATAGCGGGAGGGCCAACAGATACGCAGTATTTT	CSAWNIAGGPTDTQYF
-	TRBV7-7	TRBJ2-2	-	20	TGTGCCAGCAGCTTAGCGGGGGGCCCCGCGACAGGCGCAAACACCGGGGAGCTGTTTTTT	CASSLAGGPATGANTGELFF
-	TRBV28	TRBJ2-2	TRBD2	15	TGTGCCAGCAGTCCCTGGCGGGAGTCGGCCGGGGAGCTGTTTTTT	CASSPWRESAGELFF
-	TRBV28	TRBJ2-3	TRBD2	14	TGTGCCAGCAGTTTTAGTGGACTAGCGAGTACGCAGTATTTT	CASSFSGLASTQYF
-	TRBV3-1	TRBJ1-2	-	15	TGTGCCAGCAGCCAAGATGGGAGGGGCCTCTATGGCTACACCTTC	CASSQDGRGLYGYTF
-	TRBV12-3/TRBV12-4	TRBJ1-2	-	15	TGTGCCAGCAGTTTAACGAGAGCCTTTAACTATGGCTACACCTTC	CASSLTRAFNYGYTF
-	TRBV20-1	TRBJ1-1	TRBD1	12	TGCAGTGCCCGGGACAGGTCCCCTGAAGCTTTCTTT	CSARDRSPEAFF
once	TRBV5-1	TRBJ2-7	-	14	TGCGCCAGCAGCTTCGGCAGGGGTTTCCACGAGCAGTACTTC	CASSFGRGFHEQYF
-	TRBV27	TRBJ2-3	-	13	TGTGCCAGCAGAGACGGATTCACAGATACGCAGTATTTT	CASRDGFTDTQYF
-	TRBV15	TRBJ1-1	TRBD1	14	TGTGCCACCAGCAGAGGACAGGGAAACACTGAAGCTTTCTTT	CATSRGQGNTEAFF
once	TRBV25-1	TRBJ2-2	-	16	TGTGCCAGCAGTCCCTCGTTCCAGGGTTGGACCGGGGAGCTGTTTTTT	CASSPSFQGWTGELFF
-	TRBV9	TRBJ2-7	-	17	TGTGCCAGCAGCGTAGGCGCGCTGGGAGCGGACACTTACGAGCAGTACTTC	CASSVGALGADTYEQYF
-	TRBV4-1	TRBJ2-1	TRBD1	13	TGCGCCAGCAGCGGGACAGCCTACAATGAGCAGTTCTTC	CASSGTAYNEQFF
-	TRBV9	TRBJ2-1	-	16	TGTGCCAGCAGCGACAAACCGGGATCCCCTAACAATGAGCAGTTCTTC	CASSDKPGSPNNEQFF